Below, 8 T cell receptor beta chains from the same sample are listed, as sequenced in a study of T-cell reconstitution after alpha-beta-depleted transplantation in children. Preparation of the TCRbeta library was carried out with unique molecular identifiers. TCRdb itself ran the PCR reads through MiXCR, one entry per CDR3 protein. The sample shows roughly 48,000 distinct CDR3 sequences, 5.8% of them seen only once. The sample consisted of PBMCs, mostly from graft donor cells, taken 60 days after TCRalphabeta/CD19-depleted stem cell transplant. Receptors originate from a female patient between 2 and 15 years old who had a stem cell transplant for aplastic anemia, so the T cells may come from the graft donor.

This chain connects TRBV20-1 to TRBJ2-2; 13 nucleotides match TRBD2. Unmatched junction bases numbered 9, after V lost 5 bases and J lost 3 bases. Germline lookup yields CDR1 DFQATT and CDR2 SNEGSKA (reference sequence). The CDR3 contains 17 residues. CDR3 DNA sequence: TGCAGTGCTGGACGACCGGGACTAGCGGGGCACACCGGGGAGCTGTTTTTT. The encoded protein is CSAGRPGLAGHTGELFF.

In this sample, this clonotype turned up many times. The CDR3 sequence is CASSLTSLKETQYF. CDR3 sequence (DNA): TGTGCCAGCAGCCTGACTAGCCTAAAAGAGACCCAGTACTTC. V and J are TRBV6-6 and TRBJ2-5; 7 bases match TRBD2. V dropped 6 bases and J dropped 3; count of bases not matched to a gene: 7. The CDR3 extends over 14 amino acids. Looked up from germline, CDR1 is MNHNY and CDR2 is SVGAGI (reference sequence).

V usage is TRBV3-1 and J usage is TRBJ2-7; 10 bases line up with TRBD1. The CDR3 length is 15 residues. V was pared by 4 bases and J by 1 base, with 4 bases of the junction left unmatched. Germline V CDR1 and CDR2: LGHDT, YNNKEL (reference sequence). For the CDR3, the DNA is TGTGCCAGCAGCCGCCGGACAGGGGGGTCCTACGAGCAGTACTTC. Protein product: CASSRRTGGSYEQYF.

The table lists this clonotype with many counts. Compared with germline, one end of the junction differs, possibly owing to a read error. The V call is TRBV7-7, the J call TRBJ2-1; D may be TRBD2 (6 bases). The CDR3 extends over 13 amino acids. CDR1 is SSHAT and CDR2 is FNYEAQ in the germline V gene (reference sequence). The CDR3 region is CASSTRRDSEQFF. The CDR3 DNA follows: TGTGCTAGCAGCACTCGCCGGGACTCAGAGCAGTTCTTC.

This clonotype appeared many times. This chain uses TRBV3-1 with TRBJ2-1; 7 bases align to TRBD2. Germline CDR1 and CDR2: LGHDT and YNNKEL (reference sequence). The CDR3 extends over 15 amino acids. J gave up 2 bases and V 6 bases, and 7 bases lay outside the gene matches. CDR3 DNA sequence: TGTGCCAGCAGTCAACATGGGACTACCTACAATGAGCAGTTCTTC. As protein: CASSQHGTTYNEQFF.

The chain combines TRBV7-9 with TRBJ1-4; TRBD1 might be the D (6 bases). Trimming removed 1 base from V and 8 bases from J, with 17 bases in between. This CDR3 region has 16 residues. In germline, CDR1 is SEHNR, CDR2 FQNEAQ (reference sequence). CDR3 residues: CASSLGEWGAGEKLFF. In nucleotides, the CDR3 is TGTGCCAGCAGCTTAGGAGAGTGGGGGGCGGGAGAAAAACTGTTTTTT.

V usage is TRBV3-1 and J usage is TRBJ1-6; D unclear. The CDR3 covers 12 residues. The V end was cut by 3 bases, the J end by 8 bases, with 5 bases between. The germline V gene encodes CDR1 LGHDT and CDR2 YNNKEL (reference sequence). As DNA, the CDR3 is TGTGCCAGCAGCCAGGTTTATTCACCCCTCCACTTT. Translated: CASSQVYSPLHF. Filled out from reference TRBV3-1 and TRBJ1-6, the complete variable domain reads DTAVSQTPKYLVTQMGNDKSIKCEQNLGHDTMYWYKQDSKKFLKIMFSYNNKELIINETVPNRFSPKSPDKAHLNLHINSLELGDSAVYFCASSQVYSPLHFGNGTRLTVT.

The rearrangement joins TRBV14 to TRBJ2-7, with no clear D. Germline V gene lookup returns CDR1 SGHDN and CDR2 FVKESK. The CDR3 consists of 14 residues. The V end was cut by 1 base, the J end by 1 base, with 8 bases between. CDR3 DNA: TGTGCCAGCAGCCAAGGGGCCAGATCCTACGAGCAGTACTTC. The encoded protein is CASSQGARSYEQYF.